The 7 T cell receptor beta chains below all came from one sample that was sequenced in a study of beta chain features in type 1 diabetes. Study-level findings and limits: Shorter TCRB CDR3s, moderately but significantly so, marked every one of the four CD4+ subsets in Type 1 diabetes patients.

The investigators reverse transcribed all of the isolated RNA, so they sequenced expressed TCRB transcripts. Using immunoSEQ multiplex PCR, the repertoire was profiled, and TCRdb retains in-frame clones only, with some absent. Of around 150,000 clones listed, roughly 10% are singletons. These receptors lack a known antigen. Material: central memory CD4+ T cells from blood. The receptors derive from a woman aged 25-40 years with type 1 diabetes.

This clone was detected only a few times. The chain combines TRBV28 with TRBJ2-5; TRBD1 matches 9 bases. The V gene's germline CDR1 is MDHEN and CDR2 SYDVKM. The junction had 4 bases not matched to a gene; V was cut back by 7 bases and J by 1 base. This CDR3 contains 14 residues. The CDR3 region is CASIDRGAQETQYF. The CDR3 DNA sequence: TGTGCCAGCATTGACAGGGGGGCCCAAGAGACCCAGTACTTC. The entire variable domain, with the rest obtained from reference TRBV28 and TRBJ2-5, is as follows: DVKVTQSSRYLVKRTGEKVFLECVQDMDHENMFWYRQDPGLGLRLIYFSYDVKMKEKGDIPEGYSVSREKKERFSLILESASTNQTSMYLCASIDRGAQETQYFGPGTRLLVL.

The chain recombines TRBV29-1 with TRBJ2-6, with D perhaps TRBD1 (6 bases). V lost 0 bases and J 4 bases, leaving 10 bases between the germline ends. CDR1 and CDR2 from the germline V gene are SQVTM and ANQGSEA. The CDR3 runs 15 residues. CDR3 amino acids: CSVEDNRAGANVLTF. CDR3 sequence (DNA): TGCAGCGTTGAAGATAACAGGGCCGGGGCCAACGTCCTGACTTTC. The full variable domain, rest sourced from reference TRBV29-1 and TRBJ2-6, is SAVISQKPSRDICQRGTSLTIQCQVDSQVTMMFWYRQQPGQSLTLIATANQGSEATYESGFVIDKFPISRPNLTFSTLTVSNMSPEDSSIYLCSVEDNRAGANVLTFGAGSRLTVL.

This clone was seen more than once but under ten times. The rearrangement uses TRBV5-8 and TRBJ2-2; D might be TRBD2 (6 bases). CDR3 length: 16 amino acids. The V and J ends lost 3 bases and 5 bases respectively, with 17 bases between them. Germline loops: CDR1 SGHTS, CDR2 YDEGEE. CDR3 sequence reads: CASSSGLGKTTGELFF. The CDR3 bases are TGTGCCAGCAGCTCGGGACTCGGGAAAACGACCGGGGAGCTGTTTTTT.

This clone was seen repeatedly, ten times or more. This rearrangement joins TRBV5-1 to TRBJ2-2; unclear D gene. Germline values: CDR1 SGHRS, CDR2 YFSETQ. Trimming removed 4 bases from V and 1 base from J, with 5 bases in between. The CDR3 is made up of 13 amino acids. This CDR3 is CASSPGNTGELFF. DNA of the CDR3: TGCGCCAGCAGCCCAGGGAACACCGGGGAGCTGTTTTTT.

The chain combines TRBV7-3 with TRBJ2-1; 10 positions agree with TRBD1. Per germline, CDR1 SGHTA and CDR2 FQGTGA. The CDR3 runs to 16 residues. V shed 3 bases, J shed 4 bases, and the junction held 6 bases outside the gene matches. CDR3 sequence reads: CASSLDRGWEYNEQFF. The CDR3 coding sequence is TGTGCCAGCAGCTTGGACAGGGGGTGGGAATACAATGAGCAGTTCTTC.

The chain recombines TRBV28 with TRBJ2-5; D is unresolved. The ends were cut back, 3 bases at V and 5 bases at J, with 7 bases in the middle. Germline V gene lookup returns CDR1 MDHEN and CDR2 SYDVKM. This CDR3 contains 12 residues. The CDR3 spells CASSLGYETQYF. The CDR3 DNA reads as TGTGCCAGCAGTTTGGGCTACGAGACCCAGTACTTC.

This clone was recorded at least ten times. The rearrangement links TRBV5-6 to TRBJ2-3; a possible D gene is TRBD1 (5 bases). CDR1 SGHDT and CDR2 YYEEEE come from the germline V gene. V lost 7 bases, J lost 7 bases, and 13 bases lay in between. CDR3 length: 12 residues. The CDR3 here is CASVKGLNTQYF. The CDR3, as DNA: TGTGCCAGCGTAAAGGGGCTGAATACGCAGTATTTT.